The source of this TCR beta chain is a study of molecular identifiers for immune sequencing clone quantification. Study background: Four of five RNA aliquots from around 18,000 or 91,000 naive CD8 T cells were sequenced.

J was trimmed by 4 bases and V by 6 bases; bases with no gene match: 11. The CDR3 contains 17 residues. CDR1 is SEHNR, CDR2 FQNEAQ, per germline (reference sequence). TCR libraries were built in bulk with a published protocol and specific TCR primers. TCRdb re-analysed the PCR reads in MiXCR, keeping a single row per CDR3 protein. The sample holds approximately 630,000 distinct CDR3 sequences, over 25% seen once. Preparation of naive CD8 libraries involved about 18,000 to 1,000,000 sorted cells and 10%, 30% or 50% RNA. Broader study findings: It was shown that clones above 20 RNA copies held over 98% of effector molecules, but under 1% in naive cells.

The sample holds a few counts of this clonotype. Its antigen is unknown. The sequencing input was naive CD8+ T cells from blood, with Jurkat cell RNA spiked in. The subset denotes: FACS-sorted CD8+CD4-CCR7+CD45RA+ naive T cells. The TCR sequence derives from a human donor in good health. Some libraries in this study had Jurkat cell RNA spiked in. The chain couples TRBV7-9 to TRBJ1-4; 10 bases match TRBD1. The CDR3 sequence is CASSDPGQGLINEKLFF. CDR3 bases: TGTGCCAGCAGTGACCCGGGACAGGGGCTAATTAATGAAAAACTGTTTTTT.